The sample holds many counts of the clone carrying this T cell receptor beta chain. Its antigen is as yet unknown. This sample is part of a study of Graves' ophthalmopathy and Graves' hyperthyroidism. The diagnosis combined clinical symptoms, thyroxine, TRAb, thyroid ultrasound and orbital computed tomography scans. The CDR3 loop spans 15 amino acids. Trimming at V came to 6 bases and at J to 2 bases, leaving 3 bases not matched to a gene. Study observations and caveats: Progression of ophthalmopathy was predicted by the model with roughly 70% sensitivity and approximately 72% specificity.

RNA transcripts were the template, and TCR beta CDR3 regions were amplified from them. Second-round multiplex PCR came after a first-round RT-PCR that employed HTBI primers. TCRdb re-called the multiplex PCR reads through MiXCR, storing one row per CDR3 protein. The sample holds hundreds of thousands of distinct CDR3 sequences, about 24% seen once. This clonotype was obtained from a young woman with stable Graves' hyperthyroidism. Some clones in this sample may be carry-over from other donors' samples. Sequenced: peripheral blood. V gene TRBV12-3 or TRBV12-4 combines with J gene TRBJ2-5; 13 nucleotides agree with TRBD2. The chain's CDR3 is CASRRLAGGQETQYF. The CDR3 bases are TGTGCCAGCAGAAGACTAGCGGGGGGACAAGAGACCCAGTACTTC.